This is a list of T cell receptor beta chains from one sample in a study of Ad26.COV2.S vaccination and SARS-CoV-2 variants. Only in-frame clones appear in the TCRdb table, and some are missing; sequencing was by immunoSEQ multiplex PCR. The top ten clones hold 9.5% to 15% of a sample with roughly 500,000 clones, around 88% of them seen once. The sample in question was peripheral blood, obtained in a trial of Ad26.COV2.S vaccine versus placebo. The receptors shown here come from a person between 18 and 65 years old who received the Ad26.COV2.S COVID-19 vaccine or a placebo. Each CDR3 is given with its conserved first and last residue. The order of the fields is J gene, D gene, CDR3 length, V gene, clone size, CDR3 protein, CDR3 DNA. A D gene is named only where the DNA matches it firmly. Size is omitted from some rows. Given values are once, few, many or a class for expanded clones.

TRBJ2-1,TRBD2,13,TRBV29-1,.,CSVPRGGDDEQFF,TGCAGCGTGCCCCGGGGGGGCGACGATGAGCAGTTCTTC
TRBJ1-6,TRBD1,13,TRBV30,.,CACSGTDNSPLHF,TGTGCCTGCTCCGGGACAGATAATTCACCCCTCCACTTT
TRBJ2-3,TRBD1,21,TRBV5-1,.,CASSPSSRAAGGAWLSRTQYF,TGCGCCAGCAGCCCCTCGAGTAGGGCGGCAGGGGGCGCCTGGTTATCGAGGACGCAGTATTTT
TRBJ2-2,.,17,TRBV6-1,.,CASSVFGTASNTGELFF,TGTGCCAGCAGTGTTTTCGGCACAGCGTCGAACACCGGGGAGCTGTTTTTT
TRBJ2-1,TRBD1,15,TRBV5-4,.,CASSRRDRAYNEQFF,TGTGCCAGCAGCCGCCGGGACAGGGCCTACAATGAGCAGTTCTTC
TRBJ2-7,.,15,TRBV5-1,.,CASSLELGQMHEQYF,TGCGCCAGCAGCTTGGAATTAGGACAGATGCACGAGCAGTACTTC
TRBJ1-2,TRBD1,13,TRBV6-5,few,CASRGTASYGYTF,TGTGCCAGCAGGGGGACAGCCTCGTATGGCTACACCTTC
TRBJ2-7,.,15,TRBV10-3,.,CAISESVVLAYEQYF,TGTGCCATCAGTGAGTCTGTAGTCCTGGCGTACGAGCAGTACTTC
TRBJ2-3,TRBD1,15,TRBV11-2,.,CASSRRGLRTDTQYF,TGTGCCAGCAGTCGCAGGGGGCTACGCACAGATACGCAGTATTTT
TRBJ2-5,.,13,TRBV9,.,CASSVESGRAQYF,TGTGCCAGCAGCGTAGAGTCCGGTCGGGCCCAGTACTTC
TRBJ2-2,.,13,TRBV11-2,.,CASSFRAAGELFF,TGTGCCAGCAGCTTTAGGGCGGCCGGGGAGCTGTTTTTT
TRBJ2-3,TRBD2,15,TRBV11-1,once,CASRFTSGNTDTQYF,TGTGCCAGCAGATTCACTAGCGGGAACACAGATACGCAGTATTTT
TRBJ2-7,.,14,TRBV6-1,.,CASSDAGTTYEQYF,TGTGCCAGCAGTGATGCCGGGACAACCTACGAGCAGTACTTC
TRBJ2-1,.,16,TRBV27,.,CASSLFGTPTYNEQFF,TGTGCCAGCAGTTTATTTGGGACCCCGACCTACAATGAGCAGTTCTTC
TRBJ1-4,.,14,TRBV10-3,.,CAISEGRTNEKLFF,TGTGCCATCAGTGAGGGCAGGACTAATGAAAAACTGTTTTTT
TRBJ2-1,.,12,TRBV7-3,.,CASSLGNNEQFF,TGTGCCAGCAGCTTAGGGAACAATGAGCAGTTCTTC
TRBJ1-1,TRBD1,12,TRBV5-1,.,CASSFDRAEAFF,TGCGCCAGCAGCTTCGACAGGGCTGAAGCTTTCTTT
TRBJ2-7,.,15,TRBV7-2,.,CASSLEAGSSYEQYF,TGTGCCAGCAGCTTAGAGGCCGGTAGCTCCTACGAGCAGTACTTC
TRBJ1-2,.,16,TRBV4-3,.,CASSFSWLDTDYGYTF,TGCGCCAGCAGCTTTAGCTGGTTGGACACCGACTATGGCTACACCTTC
TRBJ1-2,TRBD1,15,TRBV18,.,CASSPKTGTNYGYTF,TGTGCCAGCTCACCGAAGACAGGGACTAACTATGGCTACACCTTC
TRBJ2-2,.,13,TRBV12-3/TRBV12-4,.,CASSGTPTGELFF,TGTGCCAGCAGTGGGACACCGACCGGGGAGCTGTTTTTT
TRBJ2-1,TRBD2,12,TRBV29-1,.,CSVAGGGNEQFF,TGCAGCGTTGCGGGAGGAGGGAATGAGCAGTTCTTC
TRBJ1-1,.,13,TRBV7-2,.,CASSLWINTEAFF,TGTGCCAGCAGCTTATGGATTAACACTGAAGCTTTCTTT
TRBJ2-5,.,12,TRBV27,.,CASSQGRETQYF,TGTGCCAGCAGTCAGGGTCGAGAGACCCAGTACTTC
TRBJ1-1,.,14,TRBV7-2,.,CASSLEVGNPRAFF,TGTGCCAGCAGCTTAGAGGTCGGGAACCCTCGGGCTTTCTTT
TRBJ2-2,.,15,TRBV7-9,.,CASSPQTSFTGELFF,TGTGCCAGCAGCCCTCAGACTAGTTTCACCGGGGAGCTGTTTTTT
TRBJ1-2,TRBD1,15,TRBV30,.,CAWSALTGGLSGYTF,TGTGCCTGGAGCGCTCTCACAGGGGGCTTATCCGGCTACACCTTC
TRBJ2-2,.,17,TRBV4-3,.,CASSQDLASVRTGELFF,TGCGCCAGCAGCCAAGATCTGGCTAGCGTTCGCACCGGGGAGCTGTTTTTT
TRBJ1-2,.,11,TRBV3-1/TRBV3-2,few,CASSQGGGYTF,TGTGCCAGCAGCCAGGGAGGCGGCTACACCTTC
TRBJ1-1,.,13,TRBV12-3/TRBV12-4,.,CASSLHRSTEAFF,TGTGCCAGCAGCCTCCATAGGAGCACTGAAGCTTTCTTT
TRBJ2-7,.,15,TRBV4-1,.,CASSLRGGSSYEQYF,TGCGCCAGCAGCCTCCGAGGGGGGAGCTCCTACGAGCAGTACTTC